This TCR beta chain originates from a study of beta chain features in type 1 diabetes. The whole isolated RNA underwent reverse transcription, so sequencing captured expressed TCRB transcripts. Assay used: immunoSEQ multiplex PCR; TCRdb lists only in-frame clones, some missing. The sample shows fewer than 350,000 clones, 15% of them seen only once. General study results and limits: TCRB CDR3s were moderately but significantly shorter in Type 1 diabetes patients in all four CD4+ subsets. VDJ junctions from type 1 diabetes patients carried fewer insertions and larger deletions.

This clone was seen more than once but under ten times. Its antigen is unidentified. Unmatched junction bases numbered 13, after V lost 9 bases and J lost 7 bases. The CDR3 spans 14 residues. Germline CDR1 and CDR2: SNHLY and FYNNEI. It was via CD45RO/CCR7/CD25/CD127/CD95/CD27 that CD4+ naive, central memory, regulatory and stem cell-like memory cells were sorted. The sequencing input was naive CD4+ T cells from blood. The chain combines TRBV2 with TRBJ2-7; 9 bases fit TRBD1. The sequence derives from a man between 18 and 29 years old with type 1 diabetes. The chain's CDR3 is CASWLTGTGMEQYF. CDR3 sequence (DNA): TGTGCCAGTTGGTTGACCGGGACAGGGATGGAGCAGTACTTC.